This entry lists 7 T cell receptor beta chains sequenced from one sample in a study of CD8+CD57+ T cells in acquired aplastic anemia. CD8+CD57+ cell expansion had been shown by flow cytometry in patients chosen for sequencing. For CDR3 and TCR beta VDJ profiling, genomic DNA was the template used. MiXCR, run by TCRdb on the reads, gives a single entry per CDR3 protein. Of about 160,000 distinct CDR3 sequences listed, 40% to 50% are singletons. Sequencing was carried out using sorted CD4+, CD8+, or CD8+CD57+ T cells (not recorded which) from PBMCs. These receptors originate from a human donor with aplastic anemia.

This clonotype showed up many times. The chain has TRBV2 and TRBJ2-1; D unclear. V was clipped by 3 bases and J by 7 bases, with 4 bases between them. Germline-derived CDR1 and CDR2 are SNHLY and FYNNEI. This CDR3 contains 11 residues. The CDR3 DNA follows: TGTGCCAGCAGTGAGTGGAATGAGCAGTTCTTC. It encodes CASSEWNEQFF.

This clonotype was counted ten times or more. The CDR3 here is CASSQARGQGRKYF. In nucleotides, the CDR3 is TGTGCCAGCAGCCAGGCTAGGGGACAGGGACGGAAGTACTTC. This chain links TRBV3-1 with TRBJ2-7; 9 bases align to TRBD1. Per germline, CDR1 LGHDT and CDR2 YNNKEL (reference sequence). The length of the CDR3 is 14 residues. V lost 3 bases, J lost 11 bases, and 11 bases stayed unmatched.

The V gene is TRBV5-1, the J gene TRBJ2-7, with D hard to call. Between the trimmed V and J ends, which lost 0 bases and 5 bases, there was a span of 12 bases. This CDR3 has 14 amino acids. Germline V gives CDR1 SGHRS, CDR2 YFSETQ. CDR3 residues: CASSLVGSENEQYF. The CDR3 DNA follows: TGCGCCAGCAGCTTGGTCGGGTCTGAGAACGAGCAGTACTTC.

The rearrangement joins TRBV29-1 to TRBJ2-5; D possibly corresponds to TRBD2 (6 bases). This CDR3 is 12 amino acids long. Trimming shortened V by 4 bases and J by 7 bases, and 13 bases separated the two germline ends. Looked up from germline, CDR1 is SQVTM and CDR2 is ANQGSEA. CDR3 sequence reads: CSVAEGLATQYF. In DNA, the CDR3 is TGCAGCGTTGCGGAGGGCCTCGCGACCCAGTACTTC. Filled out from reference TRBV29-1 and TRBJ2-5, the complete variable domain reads SAVISQKPSRDICQRGTSLTIQCQVDSQVTMMFWYRQQPGQSLTLIATANQGSEATYESGFVIDKFPISRPNLTFSTLTVSNMSPEDSSIYLCSVAEGLATQYFGPGTRLLVL.

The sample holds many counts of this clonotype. This chain's CDR3 is CASSDPRGRRTQQFF. The CDR3 DNA reads as TGTGCCAGCAGTGATCCTCGAGGCCGACGGACCCAGCAGTTCTTC. The chain carries TRBV6-1 and TRBJ2-1, with unresolved D. Trimming took off 3 bases at V and 11 bases at J, with 20 bases between the two ends. The length of the CDR3 is 15 residues. Germline V gene data show CDR1 as MNHNS and CDR2 as SASEGT.

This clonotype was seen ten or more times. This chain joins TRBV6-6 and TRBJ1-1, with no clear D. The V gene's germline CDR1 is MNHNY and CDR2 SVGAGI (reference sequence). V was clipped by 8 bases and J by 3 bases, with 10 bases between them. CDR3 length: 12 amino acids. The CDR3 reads CASGQTYTEAFF. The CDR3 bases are TGTGCCAGCGGTCAGACTTACACTGAAGCTTTCTTT.

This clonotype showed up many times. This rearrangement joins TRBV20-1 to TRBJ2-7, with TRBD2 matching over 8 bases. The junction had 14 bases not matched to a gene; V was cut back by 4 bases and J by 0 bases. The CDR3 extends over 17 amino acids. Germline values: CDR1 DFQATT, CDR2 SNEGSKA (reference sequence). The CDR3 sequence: CSAIEAASGSLSYEQYF. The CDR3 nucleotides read TGCAGTGCTATAGAGGCGGCTAGCGGGTCCCTCTCCTACGAGCAGTACTTC.